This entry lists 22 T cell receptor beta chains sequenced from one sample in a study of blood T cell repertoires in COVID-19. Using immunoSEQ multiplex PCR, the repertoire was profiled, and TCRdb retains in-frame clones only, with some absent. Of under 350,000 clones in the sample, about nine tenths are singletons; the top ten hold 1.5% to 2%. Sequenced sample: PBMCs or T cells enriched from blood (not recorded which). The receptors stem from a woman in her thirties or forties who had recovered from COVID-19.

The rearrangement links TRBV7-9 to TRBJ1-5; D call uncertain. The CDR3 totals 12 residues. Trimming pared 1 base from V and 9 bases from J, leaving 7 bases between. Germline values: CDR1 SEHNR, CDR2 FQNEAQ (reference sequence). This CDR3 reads CASSLGGGPQHF. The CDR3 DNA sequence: TGTGCCAGCAGCTTAGGGGGAGGGCCCCAGCATTTT.

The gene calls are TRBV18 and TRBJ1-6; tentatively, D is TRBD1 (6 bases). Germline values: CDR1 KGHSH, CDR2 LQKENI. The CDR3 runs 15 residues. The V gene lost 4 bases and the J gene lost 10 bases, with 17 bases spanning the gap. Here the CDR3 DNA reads TGTGCCAGCTCACAAAACAAACAGGGCGGATCACCCCTCCACTTT. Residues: CASSQNKQGGSPLHF.

The CDR3 region is CASSRLSASSTDTQYF. As DNA, the CDR3 is TGTGCCAGCTCACGACTTAGCGCCTCTAGCACAGATACGCAGTATTTT. The rearrangement joins TRBV18 to TRBJ2-3; possible D gene TRBD2, 5 bases. Germline V CDR1 and CDR2: KGHSH, LQKENI. CDR3 length: 16 amino acids. Trimming cost V 4 bases and J 0 bases, with 14 bases left between them.

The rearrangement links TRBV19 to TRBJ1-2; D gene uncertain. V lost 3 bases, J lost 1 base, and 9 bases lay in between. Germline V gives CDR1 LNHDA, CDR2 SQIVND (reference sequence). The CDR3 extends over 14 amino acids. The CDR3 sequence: CASSILAVNYGYTF. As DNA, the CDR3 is TGTGCCAGTAGTATCTTGGCAGTTAACTATGGCTACACCTTC.

The CDR3: CASSSTQFEAEKLFF. CDR3 bases: TGTGCCAGCAGCTCCACCCAATTCGAGGCTGAAAAACTGTTTTTT. The chain recombines TRBV7-9 with TRBJ1-4; no clear D. The germline gives CDR1 SEHNR, CDR2 FQNEAQ (reference sequence). The V and J ends lost 4 bases and 7 bases respectively, with 16 bases between them. The CDR3 totals 15 residues.

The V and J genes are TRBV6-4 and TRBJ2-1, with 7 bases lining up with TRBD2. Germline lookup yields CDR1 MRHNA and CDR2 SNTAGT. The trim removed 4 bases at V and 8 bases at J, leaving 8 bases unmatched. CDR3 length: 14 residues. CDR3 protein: CASSVRTSSHEQFF. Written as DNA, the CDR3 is TGTGCCAGCAGTGTAAGGACTAGTAGCCATGAGCAGTTCTTC.

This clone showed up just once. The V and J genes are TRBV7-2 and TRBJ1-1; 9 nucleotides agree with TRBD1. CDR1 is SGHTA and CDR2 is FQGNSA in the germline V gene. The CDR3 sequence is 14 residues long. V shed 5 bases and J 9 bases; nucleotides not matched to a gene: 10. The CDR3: CASSNRDRARQAFF. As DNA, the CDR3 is TGTGCCAGCAGCAACCGGGACAGGGCCCGTCAAGCTTTCTTT.

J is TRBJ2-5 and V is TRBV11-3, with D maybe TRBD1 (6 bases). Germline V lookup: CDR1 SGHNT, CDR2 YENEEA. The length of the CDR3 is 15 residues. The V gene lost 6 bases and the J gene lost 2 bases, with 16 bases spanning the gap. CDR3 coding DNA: TGTGCCAGCAGTTCGGACAGCGAGCTTCAAGAGACCCAGTACTTC. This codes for CASSSDSELQETQYF.

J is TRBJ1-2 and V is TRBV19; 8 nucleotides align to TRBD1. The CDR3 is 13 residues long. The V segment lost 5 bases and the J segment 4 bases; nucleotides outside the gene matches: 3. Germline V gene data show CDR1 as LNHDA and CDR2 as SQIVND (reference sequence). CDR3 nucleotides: TGTGCCAGTAGTGGGGGACAGGCCTATGGCTACACCTTC. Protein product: CASSGGQAYGYTF.

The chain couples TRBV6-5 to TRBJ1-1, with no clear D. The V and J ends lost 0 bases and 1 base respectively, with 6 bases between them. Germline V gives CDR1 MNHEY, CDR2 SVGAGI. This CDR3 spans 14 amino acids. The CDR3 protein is CASSYSGRNTEAFF. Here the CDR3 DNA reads TGTGCCAGCAGTTACTCTGGGAGGAACACTGAAGCTTTCTTT.

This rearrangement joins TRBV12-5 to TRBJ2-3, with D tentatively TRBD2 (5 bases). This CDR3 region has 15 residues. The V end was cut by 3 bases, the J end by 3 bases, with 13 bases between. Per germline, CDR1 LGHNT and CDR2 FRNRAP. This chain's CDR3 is CASGFGADVTDTQYF. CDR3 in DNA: TGTGCTAGTGGTTTCGGAGCGGATGTTACAGATACGCAGTATTTT.

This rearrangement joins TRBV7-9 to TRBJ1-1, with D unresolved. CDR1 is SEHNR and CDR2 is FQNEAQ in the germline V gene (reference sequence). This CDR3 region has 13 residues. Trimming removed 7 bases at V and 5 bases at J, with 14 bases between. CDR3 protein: CASTHNRLTEAFF. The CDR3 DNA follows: TGTGCCAGCACCCATAATAGATTGACTGAAGCTTTCTTT. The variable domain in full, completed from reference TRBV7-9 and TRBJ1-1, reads DTGVSQNPRHKITKRGQNVTFRCDPISEHNRLYWYRQTLGQGPEFLTYFQNEAQLEKSRLLSDRFSAERPKGSFSTLEIQRTEQGDSAMYLCASTHNRLTEAFFGQGTRLTVV.

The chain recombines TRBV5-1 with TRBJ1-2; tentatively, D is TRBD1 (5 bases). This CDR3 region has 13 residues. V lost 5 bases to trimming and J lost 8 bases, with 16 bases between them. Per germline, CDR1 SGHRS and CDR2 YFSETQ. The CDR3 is CASRMGGLAGYTF. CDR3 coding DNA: TGCGCCAGCAGGATGGGGGGACTGGCCGGCTACACCTTC.

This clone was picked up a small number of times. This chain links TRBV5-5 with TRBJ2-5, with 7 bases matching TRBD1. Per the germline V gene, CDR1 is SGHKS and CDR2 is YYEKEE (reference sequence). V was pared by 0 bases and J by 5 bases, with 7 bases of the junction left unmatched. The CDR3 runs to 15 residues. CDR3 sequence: CASSLGIGTAETQYF. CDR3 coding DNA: TGTGCCAGCAGCTTGGGAATCGGGACAGCGGAGACCCAGTACTTC.

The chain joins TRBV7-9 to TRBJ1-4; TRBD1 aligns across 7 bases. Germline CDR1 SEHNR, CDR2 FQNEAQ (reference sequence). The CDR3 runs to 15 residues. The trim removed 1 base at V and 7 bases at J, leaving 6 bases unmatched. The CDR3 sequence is CASSLGGGVGEKLFF. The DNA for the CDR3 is TGTGCCAGCAGCTTAGGAGGGGGCGTCGGTGAAAAACTGTTTTTT.

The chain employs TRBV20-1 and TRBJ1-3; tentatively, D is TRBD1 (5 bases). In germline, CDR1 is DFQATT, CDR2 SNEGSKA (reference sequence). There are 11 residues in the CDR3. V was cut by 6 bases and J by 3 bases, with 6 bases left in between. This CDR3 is CSADIGNTIYF. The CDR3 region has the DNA TGCAGTGCGGACATTGGAAACACCATATATTTT.

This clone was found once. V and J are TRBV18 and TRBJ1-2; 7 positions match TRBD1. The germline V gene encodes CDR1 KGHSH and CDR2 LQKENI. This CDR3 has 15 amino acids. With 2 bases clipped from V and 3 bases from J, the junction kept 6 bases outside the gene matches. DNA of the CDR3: TGTGCCAGCTCACCATCGGGACAGCCATACTATGGCTACACCTTC. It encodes CASSPSGQPYYGYTF.

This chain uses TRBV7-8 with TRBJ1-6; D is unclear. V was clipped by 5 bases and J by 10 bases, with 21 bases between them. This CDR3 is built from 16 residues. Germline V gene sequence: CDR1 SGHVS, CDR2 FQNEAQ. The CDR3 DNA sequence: TGTGCCAGCAGCCCCACCCAAATTTCACTCCACTCACCCCTCCACTTT. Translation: CASSPTQISLHSPLHF.

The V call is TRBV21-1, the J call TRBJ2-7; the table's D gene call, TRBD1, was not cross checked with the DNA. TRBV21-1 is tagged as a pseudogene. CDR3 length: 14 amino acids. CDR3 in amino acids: CASSNMTETYEQYF. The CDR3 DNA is TGTGCCAGCAGCAACATGACAGAAACCTACGAGCAGTACTTC.

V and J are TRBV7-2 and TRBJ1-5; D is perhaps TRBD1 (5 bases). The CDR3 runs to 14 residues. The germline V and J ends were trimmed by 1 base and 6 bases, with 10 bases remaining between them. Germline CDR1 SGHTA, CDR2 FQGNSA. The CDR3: CASSLGGRVQPQHF. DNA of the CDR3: TGTGCCAGCAGCTTAGGGGGCAGGGTTCAGCCCCAGCATTTT.

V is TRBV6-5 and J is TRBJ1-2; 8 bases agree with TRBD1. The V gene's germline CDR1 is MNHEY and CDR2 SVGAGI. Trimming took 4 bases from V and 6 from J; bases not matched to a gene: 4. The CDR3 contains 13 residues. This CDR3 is CASSSGGAHGYTF. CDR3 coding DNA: TGTGCCAGCAGTTCAGGGGGCGCACATGGCTACACCTTC.

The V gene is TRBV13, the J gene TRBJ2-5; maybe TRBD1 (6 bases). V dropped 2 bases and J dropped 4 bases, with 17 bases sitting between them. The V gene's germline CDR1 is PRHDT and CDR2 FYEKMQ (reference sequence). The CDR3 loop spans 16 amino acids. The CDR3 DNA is TGTGCCAGCAGCTTACAGGGGCCAGGCCTAGCAGAGACCCAGTACTTC. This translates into CASSLQGPGLAETQYF.